A few counts support the clone carrying this TCR beta chain. Its specificity is not known. The data were taken from a study of T-cell reconstitution after alpha-beta-depleted transplantation in children. Overall study results and limits: For some patients, TCRbeta diversity was high at day 60 because of recipient T cells and thymic progenitors that survived. Counts and diversity of T cells one year after transplant came mostly from newly produced T cells. Expanded graft clones, several hundred of them, were reportedly the source of alpha-beta T cells about two months after transplant.

CDR1 and CDR2 from the germline V gene are SGHRS and YFSETQ. CDR3 length: 16 amino acids. After removal of 2 bases from V and 6 bases from J, the junction contained 8 bases not matched to a gene. Unique molecular identifiers were used to barcode this TCRbeta library. TCRdb passed the PCR reads through MiXCR, listing each CDR3 protein once. The profile shows hundreds of thousands of distinct CDR3 sequences, under 13% of them singletons. The chain uses TRBV5-1 and TRBJ2-1; 10 nucleotides line up with TRBD2. Sequencing used PBMCs, obtained before TCRalphabeta/CD19-depleted stem cell transplant. The clonotype was recovered from a child less than two years old with acute myeloid leukemia, due to receive a stem cell transplant. The DNA of the CDR3 is TGCGCCAGCAGCTTACCTAGCGGGAGCGTCCTCAATGAGCAGTTCTTC. Its translation: CASSLPSGSVLNEQFF.